This is a list of T cell receptor beta chains from one sample in a study of T cell repertoires in cytomegalovirus infection. A single record per CDR3 protein comes from TCRdb applying MiXCR to the reads. In the table there are hundreds of thousands of distinct CDR3 sequences, 30% to 35% of which are singletons. These receptors' targets are unknown. This sample comprised cultured CD8+ T cells from PBMCs, obtained from culture after CMV antigen stimulation. Source of these receptors: a human donor in good health (CMV status not recorded). Some clones in this sample may be carry-over from other donors' samples. Each CDR3 is given with its conserved first and last residue. The order of the fields is clone size, V gene, J gene, D gene, CDR3 protein, CDR3 DNA. D genes are given only for firm matches. A row's size may be missing; if present it is once, few, many or a size class.

clone_size: many
v_call: TRBV7-8
j_call: TRBJ1-5
d_call: -
cdr3_aa: CASSAHNQPQHF
cdr3_nt: TGTGCCAGCAGCGCCCATAATCAGCCCCAGCATTTT

clone_size: -
v_call: TRBV12-3/TRBV12-4
j_call: TRBJ1-6
d_call: -
cdr3_aa: CASSFRYSGYNSPLHF
cdr3_nt: TGTGCCAGCAGTTTTAGATACTCAGGCTATAATTCACCCCTCCACTTT

clone_size: many
v_call: TRBV7-2
j_call: TRBJ1-1
d_call: -
cdr3_aa: CASTKTTENTEAFF
cdr3_nt: TGTGCCAGCACCAAAACGACAGAGAACACTGAAGCTTTCTTT

clone_size: -
v_call: TRBV4-1
j_call: TRBJ2-1
d_call: -
cdr3_aa: CASSQEPGPGDEQFF
cdr3_nt: TGCGCCAGCAGCCAAGAACCGGGGCCAGGGGATGAGCAGTTCTTC

clone_size: few
v_call: TRBV2
j_call: TRBJ2-5
d_call: TRBD2
cdr3_aa: CASIILDGSGEQETQYF
cdr3_nt: TGTGCCAGCATTATCTTGGATGGTAGCGGGGAACAAGAGACCCAGTACTTC

clone_size: few
v_call: TRBV7-9
j_call: TRBJ2-5
d_call: -
cdr3_aa: CASQYRGGETQYF
cdr3_nt: TGTGCCAGCCAATACCGGGGCGGAGAGACCCAGTACTTC

clone_size: -
v_call: TRBV4-1
j_call: TRBJ1-5
d_call: -
cdr3_aa: CASSQDRIQPQHF
cdr3_nt: TGCGCCAGCAGCCAAGATAGGATTCAGCCCCAGCATTTT

clone_size: once
v_call: TRBV5-1
j_call: TRBJ1-2
d_call: -
cdr3_aa: CASSTWTGTNYGYTF
cdr3_nt: TGCGCCAGCAGCACCTGGACTGGGACGAACTATGGCTACACCTTC

clone_size: -
v_call: TRBV19
j_call: TRBJ1-5
d_call: TRBD1
cdr3_aa: CASSRGQLNQPQHF
cdr3_nt: TGTGCCAGTAGTAGGGGACAGCTGAATCAGCCCCAGCATTTT

clone_size: -
v_call: TRBV6-4
j_call: TRBJ2-7
d_call: TRBD1
cdr3_aa: CASSAGTGAEQYF
cdr3_nt: TGTGCCAGCAGCGCTGGGACAGGGGCCGAGCAGTACTTC

clone_size: few
v_call: TRBV7-8
j_call: TRBJ2-3
d_call: -
cdr3_aa: CASSQSGASTDTQYF
cdr3_nt: TGTGCCAGCAGCCAATCCGGGGCTAGCACAGATACGCAGTATTTT

clone_size: few
v_call: TRBV7-3
j_call: TRBJ2-1
d_call: TRBD2
cdr3_aa: CASSLRAGGLGNEQFF
cdr3_nt: TGTGCCAGCAGCTTGCGAGCGGGGGGGCTGGGCAATGAGCAGTTCTTC

clone_size: -
v_call: TRBV6-8
j_call: TRBJ2-1
d_call: TRBD1
cdr3_aa: CASSKGQGRYNEQFF
cdr3_nt: TGTGCCAGCAGTAAAGGACAGGGCCGGTACAATGAGCAGTTCTTC

clone_size: -
v_call: TRBV5-6
j_call: TRBJ1-6
d_call: -
cdr3_aa: CASRESSYNSPLHF
cdr3_nt: TGTGCCAGCAGAGAGAGCTCCTATAATTCACCCCTCCACTTT

clone_size: -
v_call: TRBV7-9
j_call: TRBJ1-5
d_call: TRBD1
cdr3_aa: CASSSKTGVSQPQHF
cdr3_nt: TGTGCCAGCAGCTCGAAGACAGGGGTTAGTCAGCCCCAGCATTTT

clone_size: -
v_call: TRBV7-8
j_call: TRBJ2-2
d_call: TRBD2
cdr3_aa: CASSLFRGGPGELFF
cdr3_nt: TGTGCCAGCAGCTTATTCCGGGGGGGCCCCGGGGAGCTGTTTTTT

clone_size: many
v_call: TRBV7-6
j_call: TRBJ2-1
d_call: TRBD1
cdr3_aa: CASSKPGQGAYNEQFF
cdr3_nt: TGTGCCAGCAGCAAACCTGGACAGGGGGCTTACAATGAGCAGTTCTTC

clone_size: -
v_call: TRBV5-1
j_call: TRBJ2-5
d_call: TRBD2
cdr3_aa: CASSHQSGGAAIGQETQYF
cdr3_nt: TGCGCCAGCAGCCACCAAAGCGGGGGGGCTGCTATAGGACAAGAGACCCAGTACTTC

clone_size: -
v_call: TRBV5-1
j_call: TRBJ2-2
d_call: TRBD1
cdr3_aa: CASSWDRGPNTGELFF
cdr3_nt: TGCGCCAGCAGCTGGGACAGGGGCCCGAACACCGGGGAGCTGTTTTTT

clone_size: many
v_call: TRBV7-6
j_call: TRBJ1-1
d_call: -
cdr3_aa: CASSLAIGWNTEAFF
cdr3_nt: TGTGCCAGCAGCTTAGCTATCGGATGGAACACTGAAGCTTTCTTT

clone_size: -
v_call: TRBV6-5
j_call: TRBJ2-2
d_call: TRBD1
cdr3_aa: CASSYSGQETGELFF
cdr3_nt: TGTGCCAGCAGTTACTCGGGACAGGAAACCGGGGAGCTGTTTTTT

clone_size: many
v_call: TRBV7-2
j_call: TRBJ2-1
d_call: TRBD2
cdr3_aa: CASRYTSGGYNEQFF
cdr3_nt: TGTGCCAGCAGATATACTAGCGGGGGGTACAATGAGCAGTTCTTC

clone_size: few
v_call: TRBV7-6
j_call: TRBJ1-2
d_call: -
cdr3_aa: CASSQLGELYGYTF
cdr3_nt: TGTGCCAGCAGCCAGCTTGGGGAGCTTTATGGCTACACCTTC

clone_size: -
v_call: TRBV28
j_call: TRBJ1-5
d_call: -
cdr3_aa: CASSSLGPQPQHF
cdr3_nt: TGTGCCAGCAGTTCACTTGGACCTCAGCCCCAGCATTTT

clone_size: -
v_call: TRBV6-6
j_call: TRBJ2-3
d_call: TRBD2
cdr3_aa: CASSYSVLAGGLGNTDTQYF
cdr3_nt: TGTGCCAGCAGTTACTCGGTACTAGCGGGGGGTCTCGGTAACACAGATACGCAGTATTTT

clone_size: many
v_call: TRBV7-2
j_call: TRBJ2-1
d_call: TRBD1
cdr3_aa: CASSLRDRLNNEQFF
cdr3_nt: TGTGCCAGCAGCCTCCGGGACAGGCTTAACAATGAGCAGTTCTTC

clone_size: few
v_call: TRBV28
j_call: TRBJ1-1
d_call: -
cdr3_aa: CASSFVGDTEAFF
cdr3_nt: TGTGCCAGCAGTTTCGTGGGGGACACTGAAGCTTTCTTT

clone_size: few
v_call: TRBV7-8
j_call: TRBJ2-1
d_call: -
cdr3_aa: CASSPPLTRTAYNEQFF
cdr3_nt: TGTGCCAGCAGCCCGCCCCTCACCCGGACGGCCTACAATGAGCAGTTCTTC

clone_size: few
v_call: TRBV7-6
j_call: TRBJ2-2
d_call: TRBD1
cdr3_aa: CASSTGTGKLFF
cdr3_nt: TGTGCCAGCAGCACCGGGACAGGGAAATTGTTTTTT

clone_size: many
v_call: TRBV7-9
j_call: TRBJ2-2
d_call: TRBD1
cdr3_aa: CASSPQTGEWTGELFF
cdr3_nt: TGTGCCAGCAGCCCCCAGACAGGGGAGTGGACCGGGGAGCTGTTTTTT

clone_size: few
v_call: TRBV12-3/TRBV12-4
j_call: TRBJ1-2
d_call: -
cdr3_aa: CASRRDDTGYTF
cdr3_nt: TGTGCCAGCAGACGGGACGATACTGGCTACACCTTC

clone_size: few
v_call: TRBV6-2/TRBV6-3
j_call: TRBJ2-5
d_call: -
cdr3_aa: CASSYPGTGETQYF
cdr3_nt: TGTGCCAGCAGTTACCCCGGGACTGGAGAGACCCAGTACTTC

clone_size: once
v_call: TRBV6-2/TRBV6-3
j_call: TRBJ1-5
d_call: -
cdr3_aa: CASSPTGIWQPQHF
cdr3_nt: TGTGCCAGCAGTCCCACAGGGATTTGGCAGCCCCAGCATTTT

clone_size: -
v_call: TRBV27
j_call: TRBJ2-2
d_call: -
cdr3_aa: CASSLSISTLGYNTGELFF
cdr3_nt: TGTGCCAGCAGTTTATCCATATCGACCCTGGGGTATAACACCGGGGAGCTGTTTTTT

clone_size: few
v_call: TRBV27
j_call: TRBJ2-5
d_call: -
cdr3_aa: CASKGGHRETQYF
cdr3_nt: TGTGCCAGCAAGGGGGGGCATCGAGAGACCCAGTACTTC

clone_size: few
v_call: TRBV7-9
j_call: TRBJ1-5
d_call: -
cdr3_aa: CASSLGGVRQPQHF
cdr3_nt: TGTGCCAGCAGCTTGGGAGGGGTGCGCCAGCCCCAGCATTTT

clone_size: -
v_call: TRBV6-2/TRBV6-3
j_call: TRBJ2-1
d_call: -
cdr3_aa: CASSHRAYNELFF
cdr3_nt: TGTGCCAGCAGCCACCGCGCTTACAATGAGCTGTTCTTC

clone_size: few
v_call: TRBV27
j_call: TRBJ2-3
d_call: -
cdr3_aa: CASSPFPSSTDTQYF
cdr3_nt: TGTGCCAGCAGCCCGTTTCCTTCTAGCACAGATACGCAGTATTTT

clone_size: -
v_call: TRBV15
j_call: TRBJ2-5
d_call: TRBD2
cdr3_aa: CATSRDLGLAETQYF
cdr3_nt: TGTGCCACCAGCAGAGACCTGGGACTAGCGGAGACCCAGTACTTC

clone_size: -
v_call: TRBV19
j_call: TRBJ2-7
d_call: TRBD2
cdr3_aa: CASSAGTTSYEQYF
cdr3_nt: TGTGCCAGTAGCGCCGGGACTACCTCCTACGAGCAGTACTTC

clone_size: -
v_call: TRBV7-2
j_call: TRBJ1-3
d_call: TRBD1
cdr3_aa: CVSSSLTGGGNTIYF
cdr3_nt: TGTGTCAGCAGCTCCCTGACAGGGGGCGGAAACACCATATATTTT

clone_size: few
v_call: TRBV4-1
j_call: TRBJ1-5
d_call: -
cdr3_aa: CASSQVHGRQPQHF
cdr3_nt: TGCGCCAGCAGCCAAGTCCACGGTCGTCAGCCCCAGCATTTT

clone_size: few
v_call: TRBV7-9
j_call: TRBJ2-1
d_call: -
cdr3_aa: CASRGSTYEQFF
cdr3_nt: TGTGCCAGCAGGGGCAGTACCTATGAGCAGTTCTTC

clone_size: -
v_call: TRBV6-6
j_call: TRBJ2-3
d_call: TRBD2
cdr3_aa: CASSWDYLTDTQYF
cdr3_nt: TGTGCCAGCAGTTGGGACTACCTCACAGATACGCAGTATTTT